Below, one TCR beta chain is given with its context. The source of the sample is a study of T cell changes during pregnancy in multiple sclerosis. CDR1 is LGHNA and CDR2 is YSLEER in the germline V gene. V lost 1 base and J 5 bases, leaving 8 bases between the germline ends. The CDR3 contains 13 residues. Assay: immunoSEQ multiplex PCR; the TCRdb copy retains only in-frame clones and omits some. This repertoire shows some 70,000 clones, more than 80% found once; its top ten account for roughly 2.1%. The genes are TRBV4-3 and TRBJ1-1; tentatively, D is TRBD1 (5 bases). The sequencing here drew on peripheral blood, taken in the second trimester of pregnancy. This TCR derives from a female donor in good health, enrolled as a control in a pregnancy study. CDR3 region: CASSQADKTEAFF. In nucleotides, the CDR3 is TGCGCCAGCAGCCAAGCGGACAAAACTGAAGCTTTCTTT.